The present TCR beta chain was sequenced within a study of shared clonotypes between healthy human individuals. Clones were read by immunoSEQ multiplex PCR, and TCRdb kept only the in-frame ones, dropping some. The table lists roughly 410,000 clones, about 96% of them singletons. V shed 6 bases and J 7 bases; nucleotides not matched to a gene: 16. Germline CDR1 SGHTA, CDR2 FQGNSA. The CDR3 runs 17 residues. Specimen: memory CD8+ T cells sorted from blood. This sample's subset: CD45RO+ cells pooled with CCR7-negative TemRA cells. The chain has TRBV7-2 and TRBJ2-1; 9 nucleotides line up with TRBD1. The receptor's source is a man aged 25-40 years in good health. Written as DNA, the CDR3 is TGTGCCAGCAGTTTAACGGCTCCGGGACAGGGAGGAAATGAGCAGTTCTTC. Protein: CASSLTAPGQGGNEQFF. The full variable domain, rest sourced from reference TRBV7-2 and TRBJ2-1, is GAGVSQSPSNKVTEKGKDVELRCDPISGHTALYWYRQSLGQGLEFLIYFQGNSAPDKSGLPSDRFSAERTGGSVSTLTIQRTQQEDSAVYLCASSLTAPGQGGNEQFFGPGTRLTVL.